These 5 T cell receptor beta chains were sequenced from one sample in a study of blood T cell repertoires in COVID-19. Clones were sequenced by immunoSEQ multiplex PCR, and TCRdb holds only the in-frame ones, with some missing. The sample records about 120,000 clones, approximately 81% being singletons. What was sequenced was peripheral blood. Source of these receptors: a woman older than 75 with acute or convalescent COVID-19.

The gene calls are TRBV7-9 and TRBJ2-5; D might be TRBD1 (6 bases). The V gene's germline CDR1 is SEHNR and CDR2 FQNEAQ (reference sequence). The CDR3 runs 17 residues. The V end lost 5 bases, the J end lost 5 bases, and 24 bases lay between the germline ends. CDR3 in amino acids: CASSPLSDSTIRETQYF. The CDR3 DNA is TGTGCCAGCAGCCCACTCTCGGACAGTACTATCAGGGAGACCCAGTACTTC.

The rearrangement links TRBV7-3 to TRBJ2-1, with a tentative D call TRBD1 (6 bases). V lost 6 bases and J lost 4, with 10 bases in between. The CDR3 has 13 residues. From germline, CDR1 is SGHTA and CDR2 FQGTGA. The CDR3 reads CASSQGTYNEQFF. The CDR3, as DNA: TGTGCCAGCAGTCAGGGGACGTACAATGAGCAGTTCTTC.

The gene calls are TRBV12-5 and TRBJ2-3, with TRBD2 matching over 7 bases. Germline CDR1 and CDR2: LGHNT and FRNRAP. The J segment lost 5 bases and the V segment lost 0 bases, leaving 8 bases of the junction unmatched. The CDR3 length is 16 residues. CDR3 residues: CASGLVLAGGGDTQYF. CDR3 bases: TGTGCTAGTGGTTTGGTATTAGCGGGCGGAGGAGATACGCAGTATTTT.

Only one count was recorded for this clone. The chain joins TRBV14 to TRBJ2-5; 13 bases match TRBD2. CDR1 is SGHDN and CDR2 is FVKESK in the germline V gene. The V segment lost 4 bases and the J segment 2 bases; nucleotides outside the gene matches: 4. The CDR3 is 16 amino acids. CDR3 coding DNA: TGTGCCAGCAGCCCTCGGACTAGCGGGGGACAAGAGACCCAGTACTTC. Its protein product is CASSPRTSGGQETQYF.

The chain links TRBV6-6 to TRBJ1-1; D is undetermined. The CDR3 extends over 12 amino acids. The V gene lost 10 bases and the J gene lost 1 base, with 10 bases spanning the gap. The germline V gene encodes CDR1 MNHNY and CDR2 SVGAGI (reference sequence). CDR3 sequence reads: CATTGENTEAFF. In nucleotides, the CDR3 is TGTGCCACCACTGGAGAGAACACTGAAGCTTTCTTT.